Listed here are 28 T cell receptor beta chains from one sample, sequenced in a study of blood T cell repertoires in COVID-19. Method: immunoSEQ multiplex PCR; TCRdb's copy keeps in-frame clones and lacks some. The sample consists of 100,000 to 150,000 clones, 85% to 90% of them appearing once. What was sequenced was peripheral blood. Every receptor here comes from a man in his fifties or sixties with COVID-19, enrolled during active disease.

The chain couples TRBV3-1 (or the pseudogene TRBV3-2) to TRBJ1-5, with D unclear. The CDR3 is 13 residues long. Trimming pared 0 bases from V and 4 bases from J, leaving 4 bases between. Germline V gives CDR1 LGHDT, CDR2 YNNKEL (reference sequence). CDR3 loop: CASSQERNQPQHF. CDR3 coding DNA: TGTGCCAGCAGCCAAGAGCGTAATCAGCCCCAGCATTTT.

As to this clone: The junction differs from germline at one of its ends, possibly a read error. Other nucleotide sequences in the sample specify the same CDR3. The V gene is TRBV5-4, the J gene TRBJ2-7; maybe TRBD2 (6 bases). Germline CDR1 SGHNT, CDR2 YYREEE (reference sequence). CDR3 length: 15 residues. CDR3 in amino acids: CASSYGRGQGSEQYF. CDR3 nucleotides: TGCGCCAGCAGCTACGGGCGGGGTCAGGGATCCGAGCAGTACTTC.

V usage is TRBV6-5 and J usage is TRBJ1-2; 7 bases fit TRBD1. The V and J ends lost 2 bases and 8 bases, in that order; junction bases with no gene match: 14. The CDR3 sequence is 16 residues long. The germline V gene encodes CDR1 MNHEY and CDR2 SVGAGI. CDR3 in amino acids: CASSYSISRGGAGYTF. The CDR3 DNA follows: TGTGCCAGCAGTTACAGCATTAGTCGAGGGGGCGCAGGCTACACCTTC.

This chain connects TRBV2 to TRBJ1-2; D call uncertain. This CDR3 region has 16 residues. CDR1 and CDR2 from the germline V gene are SNHLY and FYNNEI. The V gene lost 6 bases and the J gene lost 3 bases, with 20 bases spanning the gap. The CDR3 reads CASRGPRRRPDYGYTF. CDR3 nucleotide sequence: TGTGCCAGCAGGGGTCCCAGACGGAGGCCGGACTATGGCTACACCTTC.

This rearrangement joins TRBV14 to TRBJ1-2, with D hard to call. Trimming stripped 4 bases from V and 8 bases from J, with 20 bases between. The CDR3 length is 15 residues. Germline lookup yields CDR1 SGHDN and CDR2 FVKESK. The CDR3 coding sequence is TGTGCCAGCAGCCCCCCCGGATGGCAGTCTAGGGGCTACACCTTC. Amino acids: CASSPPGWQSRGYTF.

This clone has just one count. The chain combines TRBV3-1 (or the pseudogene TRBV3-2) with TRBJ1-6, with unresolved D. Germline lookup yields CDR1 LGHDT and CDR2 YNNKEL (reference sequence). Trimming left V 4 bases short and J 5 bases short, with 6 bases between. The CDR3 loop spans 13 amino acids. CDR3 sequence reads: CASSPMNNSPLHF. In DNA form, the CDR3 reads TGTGCCAGCAGCCCTATGAATAATTCACCCCTCCACTTT.

J is TRBJ1-5 and V is TRBV19, with 9 bases matching TRBD1. V shed 5 bases and J 4 bases; nucleotides not matched to a gene: 3. Looked up from germline, CDR1 is LNHDA and CDR2 is SQIVND (reference sequence). This CDR3 spans 14 amino acids. CDR3 region: CASSSDRGNQPQHF. CDR3 sequence (DNA): TGTGCCAGTAGTTCTGACAGGGGGAATCAGCCCCAGCATTTT.

This chain connects TRBV18 to TRBJ1-5; TRBD1 aligns across 7 bases. The CDR3 extends over 13 amino acids. Unmatched junction bases numbered 0, after V lost 2 bases and J lost 5 bases. Germline loops: CDR1 KGHSH, CDR2 LQKENI. CDR3 nucleotides: TGTGCCAGCTCACCAGGGACAGATCAGCCCCAGCATTTT. Translated: CASSPGTDQPQHF.

CDR3 sequence: CSVRTAREQFF. The CDR3 DNA is TGCAGCGTGCGGACAGCCAGGGAGCAGTTCTTC. V and J are TRBV29-1 and TRBJ2-1; a weak D match, TRBD1 (6 bases). Trimming removed 6 bases from V and 10 bases from J, with 13 bases in between. CDR3 length equals 11 residues. Germline V gene sequence: CDR1 SQVTM, CDR2 ANQGSEA.

V usage is TRBV6-5 and J usage is TRBJ1-2; D perhaps matches TRBD1 (5 bases). CDR3 length equals 14 residues. Looked up from germline, CDR1 is MNHEY and CDR2 is SVGAGI. V lost 4 bases and J 7 bases, leaving 16 bases between the germline ends. The CDR3 protein is CASSFRGDRSGYTF. CDR3 nucleotide sequence: TGTGCCAGCAGTTTCCGGGGGGATCGGAGTGGCTACACCTTC.

The rearrangement uses TRBV18 and TRBJ1-6; TRBD1 agrees at 7 bases. The V and J ends lost 1 base and 11 bases, in that order; junction bases with no gene match: 14. Germline V gene sequence: CDR1 KGHSH, CDR2 LQKENI. This CDR3 comprises 17 residues. The CDR3 sequence: CASSPLTPTGAGPPLHF. DNA of the CDR3: TGTGCCAGCTCACCACTAACCCCAACAGGGGCGGGTCCACCCCTCCACTTT.

The DNA for the CDR3 is TGTGCCATCAGGGGGACAGGTAAAGGACGGAACTATGGCTACACCTTC. This codes for CAIRGTGKGRNYGYTF. J is TRBJ1-2 and V is TRBV10-3, with 8 bases matching TRBD1. With 6 bases clipped from V and 2 bases from J, the junction kept 11 bases outside the gene matches. There are 16 residues in the CDR3. Germline V gives CDR1 ENHRY, CDR2 SYGVKD.

This chain connects TRBV2 to TRBJ2-6; no definite D call. CDR1 is SNHLY and CDR2 is FYNNEI in the germline V gene. The germline V and J ends were trimmed by 4 bases and 4 bases, with 11 bases remaining between them. CDR3 length equals 15 residues. The CDR3 DNA is TGTGCCAGCAGTGTGCCCCCTCGGGGGGCCAACGTCCTGACTTTC. It specifies CASSVPPRGANVLTF.

The genes are TRBV29-1 and TRBJ1-2; perhaps TRBD1 as D (6 bases). V was trimmed by 7 bases and J by 8 bases, leaving 14 bases between them. Germline V gene data show CDR1 as SQVTM and CDR2 as ANQGSEA. The CDR3 is made up of 11 amino acids. The CDR3 nucleotides are TGCAGCGCCTACAGGGAGAGCGGCTACACCTTC. This encodes CSAYRESGYTF.

This clone was recorded only once. The J gene is TRBJ2-2, the V gene TRBV30, with a possible D match to TRBD1 (7 bases). Per germline, CDR1 GTSNPN and CDR2 SVGIG (reference sequence). V dropped 2 bases and J dropped 4 bases, with 8 bases sitting between them. This CDR3 has 13 residues. The CDR3 reads CAWSQGGTGELFF. The CDR3 region has the DNA TGTGCCTGGAGTCAGGGGGGCACCGGGGAGCTGTTTTTT.

The chain employs TRBV7-9 and TRBJ2-1; the D gene is possibly TRBD1 (6 bases). The V and J ends lost 5 bases and 5 bases respectively, with 16 bases between them. CDR1 is SEHNR and CDR2 is FQNEAQ in the germline V gene (reference sequence). The CDR3 has 15 amino acids. The CDR3 loop is CASSPGQRVDNEQFF. The CDR3 DNA follows: TGTGCCAGCAGCCCCGGACAGCGCGTCGACAATGAGCAGTTCTTC.

This chain uses TRBV6-2 or TRBV6-3 with TRBJ1-1; D is unresolved. Germline V gene lookup returns CDR1 MNHEY and CDR2 SVGEGT. Trimming left V 4 bases short and J 5 bases short, with 8 bases between. The CDR3 runs 12 residues. The CDR3 nucleotides read TGTGCCAGCAGTTCCGGCGGGACTGAAGCTTTCTTT. This translates into CASSSGGTEAFF.

The chain joins TRBV12-5 to TRBJ2-3, with 8 bases fitting TRBD1. V shed 6 bases and J 3 bases; nucleotides not matched to a gene: 5. Germline V gives CDR1 LGHNT, CDR2 FRNRAP. CDR3 length equals 14 residues. The DNA for the CDR3 is TGTGCTAGTGGGACAGGGGTAAGGACAGATACGCAGTATTTT. Translating gives CASGTGVRTDTQYF. The full variable domain, completed using reference TRBV12-5 and TRBJ2-3, is DARVTQTPRHKVTEMGQEVTMRCQPILGHNTVFWYRQTMMQGLELLAYFRNRAPLDDSGMPKDRFSAEMPDATLATLKIQPSEPRDSAVYFCASGTGVRTDTQYFGPGTRLTVL.

The rearrangement links TRBV6-1 to TRBJ2-1; unclear D gene. The CDR3 runs to 17 residues. Trimming cost V 4 bases and J 4 bases, with 20 bases left between them. Per the germline V gene, CDR1 is MNHNS and CDR2 is SASEGT. The CDR3, as DNA: TGTGCCAGCAGTGCATATGGGCCCGAATTCTTGTACAATGAGCAGTTCTTC. It codes for CASSAYGPEFLYNEQFF.

The chain combines TRBV6-1 with TRBJ2-3, with a possible D match to TRBD2 (6 bases). This CDR3 has 15 amino acids. Per the germline V gene, CDR1 is MNHNS and CDR2 is SASEGT. V lost 3 bases and J 3 bases, leaving 13 bases between the germline ends. The CDR3 DNA reads TGTGCCAGCAGTGATAGCGGACGGCCGACAGATACGCAGTATTTT. Translation: CASSDSGRPTDTQYF.

The CDR3 is CASCTGTGGTQPQHF. In nucleotides, the CDR3 is TGTGCCAGTTGTACCGGGACAGGGGGAACTCAGCCCCAGCATTTT. The rearrangement joins TRBV19 to TRBJ1-5, with 11 bases identical to TRBD1. The CDR3 runs 15 residues. Germline lookup yields CDR1 LNHDA and CDR2 SQIVND (reference sequence). V was pared by 8 bases and J by 6 bases, with 9 bases of the junction left unmatched.

CDR3 in amino acids: CASSPTGTGFDEQFF. Here the CDR3 DNA reads TGTGCCAGCAGCCCAACCGGGACAGGGTTCGATGAGCAGTTCTTC. This chain links TRBV7-3 with TRBJ2-1; 9 bases align to TRBD1. Germline trimming cut 5 bases from V and 8 bases from J; bases unmatched to any gene: 10. This CDR3 is built from 15 residues. Per germline, CDR1 SGHTA and CDR2 FQGTGA.

The CDR3 DNA reads as TGTGCCAGCAGCCAAGAGGGACGGGGACAGTATCTATCCTATGGCTACACCTTC. Translating gives CASSQEGRGQYLSYGYTF. The chain couples TRBV14 to TRBJ1-2, with 7 bases lining up with TRBD1. Germline CDR1 is SGHDN and CDR2 is FVKESK. The CDR3 runs 18 residues. Trimming removed 0 bases from V and 4 bases from J; junction bases left unmatched: 14.

The V gene is TRBV27, the J gene TRBJ2-4; no firm D call. CDR3 length: 15 amino acids. Germline V gives CDR1 MNHEY, CDR2 SMNVEV (reference sequence). V was shortened by 5 bases and J by 0 bases, with 11 bases between the two germline ends. CDR3 in DNA: TGTGCCAGCAGTGCGAGACGGGTAGCCAAAAACATTCAGTACTTC. Protein: CASSARRVAKNIQYF.

The chain is built from TRBV3-1 (or the pseudogene TRBV3-2) and TRBJ1-4; 7 nucleotides line up with TRBD1. With V trimmed by 1 base and J by 7 bases, 3 bases remained unmatched. Germline CDR1 and CDR2: LGHDT and YNNKEL (reference sequence). There are 14 residues in the CDR3. The CDR3 coding sequence is TGTGCCAGCAGCCAAGGACAGGGAAGTGAAAAACTGTTTTTT. Its translation: CASSQGQGSEKLFF.

V usage is TRBV6-5 and J usage is TRBJ1-1; perhaps TRBD1 as D (5 bases). Germline values: CDR1 MNHEY, CDR2 SVGAGI. V lost 8 bases, J lost 1 base, and 14 bases lay in between. The CDR3 is 14 amino acids. CDR3 protein: CASFPSGRNTEAFF. CDR3 nucleotides: TGTGCCAGCTTCCCCTCAGGGCGGAACACTGAAGCTTTCTTT.

J is TRBJ2-2 and V is TRBV5-1; perhaps TRBD1 as D (6 bases). CDR1 SGHRS and CDR2 YFSETQ come from the germline V gene. This CDR3 has 13 amino acids. V dropped 6 bases and J dropped 6 bases, with 12 bases sitting between them. The CDR3 DNA sequence: TGCGCCAGCACGAGACAGGAGGCCGGGGAGCTGTTTTTT. The encoded protein is CASTRQEAGELFF.

The V and J genes are TRBV5-4 and TRBJ2-7; D unresolved. The CDR3 runs 14 residues. CDR1 is SGHNT and CDR2 is YYREEE in the germline V gene (reference sequence). The V gene lost 5 bases and the J gene lost 0 bases, with 12 bases spanning the gap. This chain's CDR3 is CASSPDFSSYEQYF. CDR3 in DNA: TGTGCCAGCAGTCCTGATTTTAGCTCCTACGAGCAGTACTTC.